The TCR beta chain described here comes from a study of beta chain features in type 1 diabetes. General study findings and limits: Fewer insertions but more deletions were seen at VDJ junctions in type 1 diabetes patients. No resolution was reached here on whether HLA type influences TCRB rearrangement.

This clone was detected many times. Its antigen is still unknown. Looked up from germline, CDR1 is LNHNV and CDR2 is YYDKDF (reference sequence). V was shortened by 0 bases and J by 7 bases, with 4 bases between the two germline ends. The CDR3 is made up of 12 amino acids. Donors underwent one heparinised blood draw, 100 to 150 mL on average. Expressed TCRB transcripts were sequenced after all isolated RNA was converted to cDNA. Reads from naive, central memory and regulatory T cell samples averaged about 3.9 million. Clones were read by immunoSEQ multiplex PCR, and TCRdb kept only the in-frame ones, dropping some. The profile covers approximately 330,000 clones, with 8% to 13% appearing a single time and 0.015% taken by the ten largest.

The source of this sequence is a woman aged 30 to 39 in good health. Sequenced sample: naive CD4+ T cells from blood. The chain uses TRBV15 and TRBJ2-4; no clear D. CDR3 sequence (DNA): TGTGCCACCAGCAGAGACGGGAACATTCAGTACTTC. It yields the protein CATSRDGNIQYF.